The 21 T cell receptor beta chains reported below all come from one sample, sequenced in a study of blood T cell repertoires in COVID-19. The data were produced by immunoSEQ multiplex PCR, yet TCRdb's version contains in-frame clones alone and is incomplete. The sample shows under 250,000 clones, around nine tenths of them seen only once. Sequenced material: peripheral blood. Every receptor here comes from a man aged 25-40 years with COVID-19, enrolled during active disease.

This chain uses TRBV12-3 or TRBV12-4 with TRBJ1-2; a weak D match, TRBD1 (5 bases). With 3 bases removed from V and 7 bases from J, the gap between germline ends came to 12 bases. The CDR3 sequence is 13 residues long. CDR3 in DNA: TGTGCCAGCAGTTTCAGGGAAACGGGTGGCTACACCTTC. Translated: CASSFRETGGYTF.

Concerning this clone itself: Other nucleotide sequences from this sample produce the same CDR3. The genes are TRBV7-9 and TRBJ1-1; a possible D gene is TRBD1 (5 bases). The CDR3 is 13 amino acids. Trimming left V 0 bases short and J 5 bases short, with 7 bases between. Germline V gene lookup returns CDR1 SEHNR and CDR2 FQNEAQ (reference sequence). CDR3 residues: CASSLAPGTEAFF. CDR3 sequence (DNA): TGTGCCAGCAGCTTAGCCCCAGGGACTGAAGCTTTCTTT.

The sample holds a few counts of this clone. This chain joins TRBV18 and TRBJ1-6, with 10 bases identical to TRBD1. CDR1 KGHSH and CDR2 LQKENI come from the germline V gene. Trimming at V came to 6 bases and at J to 6 bases, leaving 5 bases not matched to a gene. This CDR3 region has 15 residues. CDR3 residues: CASSSGTGVNSPLHF. Written as DNA, the CDR3 is TGTGCCAGCTCGTCCGGGACAGGGGTTAATTCACCCCTCCACTTT.

V usage is TRBV12-5 and J usage is TRBJ2-7; D possibly corresponds to TRBD1 (6 bases). V was cut by 6 bases and J by 2 bases, with 11 bases left in between. Germline assignment: CDR1 LGHNT and CDR2 FRNRAP. This CDR3 comprises 13 residues. The CDR3 sequence is CASGKGQTYEQYF. The CDR3 DNA follows: TGTGCTAGTGGGAAGGGACAAACCTACGAGCAGTACTTC.

The chain couples TRBV11-2 to TRBJ1-6, with 8 bases identical to TRBD1. From germline, CDR1 is SGHAT and CDR2 FQNNGV. With 5 bases clipped from V and 4 bases from J, the junction kept 4 bases outside the gene matches. The CDR3 covers 15 residues. This CDR3 reads CASSLQGEYNSPLHF. In DNA form, the CDR3 reads TGTGCCAGCAGCCTACAGGGGGAGTATAATTCACCCCTCCACTTT.

The chain is built from TRBV2 and TRBJ2-5; D gene unclear. Trimming removed 6 bases at V and 5 bases at J, with 4 bases between. The CDR3 extends over 10 amino acids. The germline gives CDR1 SNHLY, CDR2 FYNNEI. CDR3 loop: CASSPETQYF. For the CDR3, the DNA is TGTGCCAGCAGCCCGGAGACCCAGTACTTC.

J is TRBJ1-4 and V is TRBV9, with 9 nucleotides matching TRBD1. V lost 4 bases to trimming and J lost 5 bases; unmatched junction nucleotides: 6. CDR1 and CDR2 from the germline V gene are SGDLS and YYNGEE. This CDR3 spans 15 amino acids. CDR3 bases: TGTGCCAGCAGCTTCACAGGGGGCGCGAATGAAAAACTGTTTTTT. Translated, it gives CASSFTGGANEKLFF.

This clone was counted once. V gene TRBV6-5 combines with J gene TRBJ1-1; D gene uncertain. The CDR3 totals 13 residues. The V gene's germline CDR1 is MNHEY and CDR2 SVGAGI. The V end lost 5 bases, the J end lost 4 bases, and 11 bases lay between the germline ends. CDR3 loop: CASSLRGGTEAFF. In DNA form, the CDR3 reads TGTGCCAGCAGTCTCCGGGGTGGCACTGAAGCTTTCTTT.

The chain couples TRBV27 to TRBJ2-2; D unresolved. Germline CDR1 MNHEY, CDR2 SMNVEV (reference sequence). The CDR3 covers 13 residues. V gave up 5 bases and J gave up 0 bases, with 4 bases separating them. DNA of the CDR3: TGTGCCAGCAGTCCGTCGAACACCGGGGAGCTGTTTTTT. It encodes CASSPSNTGELFF.

V usage is TRBV6-5 and J usage is TRBJ1-5; 9 bases fit TRBD1. Germline CDR1 reads MNHEY; CDR2 reads SVGAGI. The trim removed 6 bases at V and 2 bases at J, leaving 2 bases unmatched. This CDR3 region has 14 residues. The chain's CDR3 is CASRQGAGNQPQHF. The CDR3 region has the DNA TGTGCCAGCAGACAGGGGGCGGGCAATCAGCCCCAGCATTTT.

The chain couples TRBV7-9 to TRBJ2-1, with 7 bases fitting TRBD2. CDR1 SEHNR and CDR2 FQNEAQ come from the germline V gene (reference sequence). The ends lost 5 bases at V and 8 bases at J; junction bases unmatched: 9. The CDR3 is 14 amino acids. CDR3 sequence reads: CASSPRGEGDEQFF. The CDR3 DNA reads as TGTGCCAGCAGCCCCCGGGGGGAAGGCGATGAGCAGTTCTTC.

V gene TRBV6-5 combines with J gene TRBJ2-1; possibly TRBD1 for D (6 bases). The CDR3 has 15 amino acids. Germline V gene data show CDR1 as MNHEY and CDR2 as SVGAGI. Trimming took off 7 bases at V and 0 bases at J, with 13 bases between the two ends. CDR3 in DNA: TGTGCCAGCAAGATACAGGGAAGCTCCTACAATGAGCAGTTCTTC. It yields the protein CASKIQGSSYNEQFF.

In DNA, the CDR3 is TGTGCCAGCAGCTTATTTAGAGGGAATTCACCCCTCCACTTT. Translation: CASSLFRGNSPLHF. The chain is built from TRBV7-3 and TRBJ1-6; D ambiguous. V gave up 2 bases and J gave up 7 bases, with 9 bases separating them. Per germline, CDR1 SGHTA and CDR2 FQGTGA. This CDR3 spans 14 amino acids. Based on the CDR3 plus reference TRBV7-3 and TRBJ1-6, the full variable domain is GAGVSQTPSNKVTEKGKYVELRCDPISGHTALYWYRQSLGQGPEFLIYFQGTGAADDSGLPNDRFFAVRPEGSVSTLKIQRTERGDSAVYLCASSLFRGNSPLHFGNGTRLTVT.

This chain connects TRBV6-1 to TRBJ2-7, with 7 bases lining up with TRBD1. CDR1 and CDR2 from the germline V gene are MNHNS and SASEGT. V gave up 1 base and J gave up 3 bases; unmatched junction bases: 15. This CDR3 has 18 amino acids. The CDR3 DNA reads as TGTGCCAGCAGTGAAGTCGCATCGATACAGGGGTGGATCTACGAGCAGTACTTC. It is translated as CASSEVASIQGWIYEQYF.

The chain couples TRBV10-3 to TRBJ1-2; 7 bases align to TRBD1. The length of the CDR3 is 13 residues. Germline loops: CDR1 ENHRY, CDR2 SYGVKD. V dropped 5 bases and J dropped 7; count of bases not matched to a gene: 7. The CDR3 sequence: CAISLDREGGYTF. For the CDR3, the DNA is TGTGCCATCAGTCTCGACAGGGAAGGTGGCTACACCTTC.

The rearrangement uses TRBV5-1 and TRBJ2-3, with D possibly matching TRBD1 (6 bases). The germline V gene encodes CDR1 SGHRS and CDR2 YFSETQ. The CDR3 loop spans 15 amino acids. The V and J ends lost 4 bases and 9 bases respectively, with 21 bases between them. CDR3 sequence (DNA): TGCGCCAGCAGCCTGTCAGCACAGGACAGAGAAACGCAGTATTTT. This codes for CASSLSAQDRETQYF.

The V and J genes are TRBV19 and TRBJ1-2; D is perhaps TRBD1 (6 bases). Trimming pared 6 bases from V and 4 bases from J, leaving 12 bases between. The CDR3 is 13 amino acids. CDR1 and CDR2 from the germline V gene are LNHDA and SQIVND (reference sequence). The CDR3 region is CASRPGAVYGYTF. The CDR3 coding sequence is TGTGCCAGTAGGCCAGGGGCGGTCTATGGCTACACCTTC.

CDR3 in DNA: TGTGCCAGCAGTTACGAGGGGGTCAATCAGCCCCAGCATTTT. It yields the protein CASSYEGVNQPQHF. The chain is built from TRBV6-5 and TRBJ1-5; TRBD1 is a possible D gene (6 bases). V lost 2 bases, J lost 3 bases, and 8 bases lay in between. There are 14 residues in the CDR3. From germline, CDR1 is MNHEY and CDR2 SVGAGI.

The chain is built from TRBV10-3 and TRBJ2-5; 7 positions agree with TRBD1. V was pared by 0 bases and J by 3 bases, with 4 bases of the junction left unmatched. Per germline, CDR1 ENHRY and CDR2 SYGVKD. The CDR3 is 15 residues long. The CDR3 DNA reads as TGTGCCATCAGTGAGTCGGACAGGCCCGAAGAGACCCAGTACTTC. It is translated as CAISESDRPEETQYF.

This chain uses TRBV4-1 with TRBJ2-7; the D gene is possibly TRBD2 (5 bases). Per the germline V gene, CDR1 is MGHRA and CDR2 is YSYEKL. The V end was cut by 0 bases, the J end by 0 bases, with 12 bases between. The CDR3 sequence is 16 residues long. CDR3 nucleotide sequence: TGCGCCAGCAGCCAAGATCCGGGATCCTACTCCTACGAGCAGTACTTC. Protein: CASSQDPGSYSYEQYF.

The chain couples TRBV12-3 or TRBV12-4 to TRBJ1-5; no definite D call. V was pared by 11 bases and J by 7 bases, with 12 bases between. The CDR3 has 11 residues. The CDR3 is CALPSVQPQHF. The CDR3 DNA reads TGTGCCCTTCCGTCGGTACAGCCCCAGCATTTT.